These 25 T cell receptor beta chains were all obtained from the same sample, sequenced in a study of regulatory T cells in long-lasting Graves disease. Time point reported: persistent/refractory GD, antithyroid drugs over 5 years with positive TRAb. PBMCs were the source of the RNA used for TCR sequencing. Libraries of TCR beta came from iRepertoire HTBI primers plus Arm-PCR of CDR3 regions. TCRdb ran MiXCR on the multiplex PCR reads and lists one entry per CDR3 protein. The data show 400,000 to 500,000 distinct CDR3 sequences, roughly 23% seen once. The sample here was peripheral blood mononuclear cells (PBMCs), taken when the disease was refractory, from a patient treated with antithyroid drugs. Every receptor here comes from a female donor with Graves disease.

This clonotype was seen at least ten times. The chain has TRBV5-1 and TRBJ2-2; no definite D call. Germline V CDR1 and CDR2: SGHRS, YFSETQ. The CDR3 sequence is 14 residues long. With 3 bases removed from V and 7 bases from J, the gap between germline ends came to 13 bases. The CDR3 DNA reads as TGCGCCAGCAGCTCTCCTAGGACGGACGGGGAGCTGTTTTTT. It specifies CASSSPRTDGELFF.

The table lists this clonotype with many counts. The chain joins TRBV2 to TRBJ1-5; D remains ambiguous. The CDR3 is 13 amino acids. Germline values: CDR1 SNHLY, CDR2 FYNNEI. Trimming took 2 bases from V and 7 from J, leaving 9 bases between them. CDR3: CASSEFTGQPQHF. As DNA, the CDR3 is TGTGCCAGCAGTGAATTTACCGGGCAGCCCCAGCATTTT.

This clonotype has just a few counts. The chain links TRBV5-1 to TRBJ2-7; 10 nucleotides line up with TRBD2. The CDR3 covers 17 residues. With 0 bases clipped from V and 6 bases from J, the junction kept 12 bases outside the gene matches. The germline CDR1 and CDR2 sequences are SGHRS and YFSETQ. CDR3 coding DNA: TGCGCCAGCAGCTTGGTACTTCAAGCGGGAGGGCTGGGCGAGCAGTACTTC. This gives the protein CASSLVLQAGGLGEQYF.

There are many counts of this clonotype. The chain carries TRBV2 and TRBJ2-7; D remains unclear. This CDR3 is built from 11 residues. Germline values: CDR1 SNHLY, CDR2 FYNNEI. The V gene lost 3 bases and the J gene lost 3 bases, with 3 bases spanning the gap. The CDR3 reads CASSERYEQYF. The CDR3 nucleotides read TGTGCCAGCAGTGAGCGCTACGAGCAGTACTTC.

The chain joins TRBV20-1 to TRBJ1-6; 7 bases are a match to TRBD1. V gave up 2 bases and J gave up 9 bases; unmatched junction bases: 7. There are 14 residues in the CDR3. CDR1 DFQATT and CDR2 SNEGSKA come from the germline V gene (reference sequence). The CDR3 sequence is CSARWAGGSSPLHF. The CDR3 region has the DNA TGCAGTGCTAGATGGGCAGGGGGGAGTTCACCCCTCCACTTT.

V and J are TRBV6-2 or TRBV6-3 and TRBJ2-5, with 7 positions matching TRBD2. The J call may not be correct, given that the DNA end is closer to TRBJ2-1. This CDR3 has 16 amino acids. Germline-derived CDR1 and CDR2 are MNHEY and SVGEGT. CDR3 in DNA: TGTGCCAGCAGTTACTCAGCGGGACCGTTTTACAATGAGCAGTTCTTC. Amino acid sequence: CASSYSAGPFYNEQFF.

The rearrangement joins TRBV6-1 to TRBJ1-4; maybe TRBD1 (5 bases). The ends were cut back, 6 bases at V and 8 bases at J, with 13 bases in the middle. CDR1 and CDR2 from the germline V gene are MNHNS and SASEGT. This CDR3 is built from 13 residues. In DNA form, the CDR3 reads TGTGCCAGCAGACGCGACAGAGAGGAAAAACTGTTTTTT. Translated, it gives CASRRDREEKLFF.

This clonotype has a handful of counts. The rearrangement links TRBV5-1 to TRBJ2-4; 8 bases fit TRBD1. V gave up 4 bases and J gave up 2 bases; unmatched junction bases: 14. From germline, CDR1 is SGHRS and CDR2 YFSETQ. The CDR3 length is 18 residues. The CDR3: CASSGGQGIVGTKNIQYF. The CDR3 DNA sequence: TGCGCCAGCAGCGGCGGACAGGGAATCGTTGGCACCAAAAACATTCAGTACTTC.

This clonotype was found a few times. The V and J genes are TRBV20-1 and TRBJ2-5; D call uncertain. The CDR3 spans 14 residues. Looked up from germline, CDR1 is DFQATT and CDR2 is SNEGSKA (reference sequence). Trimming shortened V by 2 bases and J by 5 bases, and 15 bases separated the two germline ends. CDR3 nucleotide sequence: TGCAGTGCTAGACCCCAACGTATCACGGAGACCCAGTACTTC. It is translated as CSARPQRITETQYF.

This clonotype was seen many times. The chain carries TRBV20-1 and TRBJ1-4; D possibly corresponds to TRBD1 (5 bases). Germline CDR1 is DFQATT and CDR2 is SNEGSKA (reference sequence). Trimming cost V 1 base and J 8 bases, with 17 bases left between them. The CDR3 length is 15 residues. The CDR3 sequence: CSARAPGRQYEKLFF. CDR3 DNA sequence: TGCAGTGCTAGAGCCCCGGGACGGCAATACGAAAAACTGTTTTTT.

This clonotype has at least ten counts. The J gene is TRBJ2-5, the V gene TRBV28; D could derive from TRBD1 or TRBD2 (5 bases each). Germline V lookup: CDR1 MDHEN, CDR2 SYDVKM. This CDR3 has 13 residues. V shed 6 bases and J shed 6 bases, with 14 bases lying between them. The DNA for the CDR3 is TGTGCCAGCAGGCCGGGGCCCCTCCAGACCCAGTACTTC. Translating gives CASRPGPLQTQYF.

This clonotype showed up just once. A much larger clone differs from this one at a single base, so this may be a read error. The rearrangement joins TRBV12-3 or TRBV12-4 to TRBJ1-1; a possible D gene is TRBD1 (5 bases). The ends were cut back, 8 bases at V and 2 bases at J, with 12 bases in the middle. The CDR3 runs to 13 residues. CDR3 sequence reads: CASGGEINTEAFF. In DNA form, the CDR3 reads TGTGCCAGCGGAGGGGAAATAAACACTGAAGCTTTCTTT.

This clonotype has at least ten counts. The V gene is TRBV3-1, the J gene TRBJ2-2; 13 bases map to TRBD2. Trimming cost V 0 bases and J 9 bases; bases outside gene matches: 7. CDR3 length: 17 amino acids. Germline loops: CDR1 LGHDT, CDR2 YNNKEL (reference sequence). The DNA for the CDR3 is TGTGCCAGCAGCCAAGATCCTCGGACTAGCGGGGGATGGGAGCTGTTTTTT. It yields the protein CASSQDPRTSGGWELFF.

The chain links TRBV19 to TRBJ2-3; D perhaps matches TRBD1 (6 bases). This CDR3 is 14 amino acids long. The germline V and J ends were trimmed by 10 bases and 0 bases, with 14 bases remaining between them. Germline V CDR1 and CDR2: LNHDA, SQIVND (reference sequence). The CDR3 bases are TGTGCCACCCGACAGGCAACTAGCACAGATACGCAGTATTTT. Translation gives CATRQATSTDTQYF.

CDR3 sequence reads: CASSWNQGNNEKLFF. CDR3 nucleotide sequence: TGCGCCAGCAGCTGGAACCAGGGTAATAATGAAAAACTGTTTTTT. The chain combines TRBV5-1 with TRBJ1-4, with a weak D call TRBD1 (5 bases). This CDR3 has 15 residues. Germline loops: CDR1 SGHRS, CDR2 YFSETQ. The ends were cut back, 3 bases at V and 4 bases at J, with 13 bases in the middle.

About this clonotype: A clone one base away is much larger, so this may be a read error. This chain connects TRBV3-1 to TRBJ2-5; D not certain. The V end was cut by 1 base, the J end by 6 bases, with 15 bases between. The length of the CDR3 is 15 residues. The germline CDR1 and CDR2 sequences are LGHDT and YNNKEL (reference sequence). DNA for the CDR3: TGTGCCAGCAGCCAAGGTAGCAGGAGCACCAAGACCCAGTACTTC. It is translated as CASSQGSRSTKTQYF.

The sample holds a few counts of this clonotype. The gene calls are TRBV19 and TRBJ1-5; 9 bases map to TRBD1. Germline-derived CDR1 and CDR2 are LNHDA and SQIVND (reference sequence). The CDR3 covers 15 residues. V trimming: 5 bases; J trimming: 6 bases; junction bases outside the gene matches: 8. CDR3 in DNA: TGTGCCAGTAGTGCCGGGACAGGGTTGTTTCAGCCCCAGCATTTT. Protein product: CASSAGTGLFQPQHF.

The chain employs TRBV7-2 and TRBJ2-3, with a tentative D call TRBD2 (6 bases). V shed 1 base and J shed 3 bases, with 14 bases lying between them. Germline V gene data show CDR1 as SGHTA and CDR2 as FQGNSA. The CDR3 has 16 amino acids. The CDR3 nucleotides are TGTGCCAGCAGCTTAGTGGGAGGCCTCAAAACAGATACGCAGTATTTT. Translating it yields CASSLVGGLKTDTQYF.

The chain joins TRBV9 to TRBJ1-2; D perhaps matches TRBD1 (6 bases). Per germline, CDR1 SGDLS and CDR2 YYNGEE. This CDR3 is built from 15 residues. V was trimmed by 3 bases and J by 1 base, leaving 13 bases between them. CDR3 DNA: TGTGCCAGCAGCGACCGGGACAACTTTAACTATGGCTACACCTTC. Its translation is CASSDRDNFNYGYTF.

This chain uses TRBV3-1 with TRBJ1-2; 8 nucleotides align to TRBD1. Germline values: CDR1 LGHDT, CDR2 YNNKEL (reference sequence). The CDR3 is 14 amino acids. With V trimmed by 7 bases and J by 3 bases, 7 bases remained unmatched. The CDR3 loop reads CASNLQGADYGYTF. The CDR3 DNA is TGTGCCAGCAATCTTCAGGGGGCTGACTATGGCTACACCTTC.

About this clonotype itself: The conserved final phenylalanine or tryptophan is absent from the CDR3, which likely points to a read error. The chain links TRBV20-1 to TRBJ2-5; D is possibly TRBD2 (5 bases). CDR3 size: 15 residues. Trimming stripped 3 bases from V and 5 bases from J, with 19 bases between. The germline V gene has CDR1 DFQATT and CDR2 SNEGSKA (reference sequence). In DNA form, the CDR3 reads TGCAGTGCTAGCTTGCGCCGGGGAACGGGGGAGACCCAGTACCTC. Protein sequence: CSASLRRGTGETQYL.

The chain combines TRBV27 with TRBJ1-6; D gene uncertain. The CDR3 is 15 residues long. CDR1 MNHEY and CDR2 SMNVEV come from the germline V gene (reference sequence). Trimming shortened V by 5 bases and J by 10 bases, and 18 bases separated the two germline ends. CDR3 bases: TGTGCCAGCAGTCCGACCAGGAGAGGTGCATCACCCCTCCACTTT. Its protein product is CASSPTRRGASPLHF.

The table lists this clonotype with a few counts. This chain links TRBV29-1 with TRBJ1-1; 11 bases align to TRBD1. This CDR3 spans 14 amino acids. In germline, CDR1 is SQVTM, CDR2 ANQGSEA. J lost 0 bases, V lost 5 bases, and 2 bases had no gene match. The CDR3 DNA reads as TGCAGCGTTACGGGACAGGGGGTGAACACTGAAGCTTTCTTT. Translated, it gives CSVTGQGVNTEAFF.

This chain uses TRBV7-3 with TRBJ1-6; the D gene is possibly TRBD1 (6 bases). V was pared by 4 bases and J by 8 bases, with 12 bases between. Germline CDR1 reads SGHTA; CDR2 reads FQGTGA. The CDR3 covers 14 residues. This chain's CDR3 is CASSYSGADSPLHF. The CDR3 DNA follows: TGTGCCAGCAGCTATTCGGGGGCAGATTCACCCCTCCACTTT.

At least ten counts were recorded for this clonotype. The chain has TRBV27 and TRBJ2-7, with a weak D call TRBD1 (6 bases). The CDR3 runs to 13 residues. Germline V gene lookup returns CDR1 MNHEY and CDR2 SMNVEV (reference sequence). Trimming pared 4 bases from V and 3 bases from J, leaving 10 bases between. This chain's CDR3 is CASSYGQIYEQYF. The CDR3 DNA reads TGTGCCAGCAGTTATGGACAGATCTACGAGCAGTACTTC.